Sequencing of this T cell receptor (beta chain) was carried out in a study of tumor-infiltrating lymphocytes in localized non-small cell lung cancer. Looking at the study overall: From each patient, both tumor and uninvolved lung, non-adjacent to tumor, were sampled.

For this clone: What it binds is unknown.

The CDR3 loop spans 12 amino acids. Germline-derived CDR1 and CDR2 are SGHTA and FQGNSA. V gave up 3 bases and J gave up 7 bases, with 7 bases separating them. The study, taken as a whole, reports: Not all patients were TCR sequenced, owing to tissue quantity.

Data came from immunoSEQ multiplex PCR; TCRdb stores just in-frame clones and leaves some out. The data hold 9,000 to 15,000 clones, with around 76% observed a single time. The chain uses TRBV7-2 and TRBJ2-1, with D unresolved. The clonotype originates from a human donor with non-small cell lung cancer. Sequenced input: uninvolved lung tissue not adjacent to the tumor. CDR3 DNA: TGTGCCAGCAGCTTGCAGAGGAATGAGCAGTTCTTC. Translating gives CASSLQRNEQFF.